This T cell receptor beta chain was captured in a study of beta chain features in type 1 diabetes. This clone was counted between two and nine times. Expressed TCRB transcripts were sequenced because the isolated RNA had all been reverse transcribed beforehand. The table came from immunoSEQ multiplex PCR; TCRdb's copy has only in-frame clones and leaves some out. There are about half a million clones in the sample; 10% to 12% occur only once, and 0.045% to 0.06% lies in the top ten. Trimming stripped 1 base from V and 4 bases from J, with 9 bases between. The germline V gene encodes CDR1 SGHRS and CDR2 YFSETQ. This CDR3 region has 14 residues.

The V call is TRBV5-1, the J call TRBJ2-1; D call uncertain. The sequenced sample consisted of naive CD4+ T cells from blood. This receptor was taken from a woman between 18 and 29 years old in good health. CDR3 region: CASSLPGSYNEQFF. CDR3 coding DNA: TGCGCCAGCAGCTTGCCCGGATCGTACAATGAGCAGTTCTTC.